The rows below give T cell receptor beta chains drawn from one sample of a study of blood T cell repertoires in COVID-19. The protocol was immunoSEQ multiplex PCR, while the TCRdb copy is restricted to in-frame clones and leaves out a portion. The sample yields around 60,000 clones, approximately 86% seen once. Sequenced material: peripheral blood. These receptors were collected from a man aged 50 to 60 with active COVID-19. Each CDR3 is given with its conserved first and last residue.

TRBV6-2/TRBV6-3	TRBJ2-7	CASSPRTGAYEQYF
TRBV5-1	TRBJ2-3	CASSLEGGPIDTQYF
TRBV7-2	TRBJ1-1	CASSSSRGRNTEAFF
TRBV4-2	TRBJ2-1	CASSQRGTSSTLGHEQFF
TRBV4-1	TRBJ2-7	CASSLYRGGYEQYF
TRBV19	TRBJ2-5	CASSIGGYRETQYF
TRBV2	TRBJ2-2	CASSAIGELFF
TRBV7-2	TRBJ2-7	CASSLDRGGYEQYF
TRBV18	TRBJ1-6	CASSPNDREASPLHF
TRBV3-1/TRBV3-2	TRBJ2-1	CASSLVRGGRPEQFF
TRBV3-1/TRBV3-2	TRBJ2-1	CASSQGGHYNEQFF
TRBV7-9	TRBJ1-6	CASSLVQGGRNSPLHF
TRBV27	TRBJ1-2	CASRLNGDYGYTF
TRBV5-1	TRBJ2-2	CASSPDRGTGELFF
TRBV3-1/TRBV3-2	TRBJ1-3	CASSQGFNPTGARNTIYF
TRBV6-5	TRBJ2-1	CASRERGSSYNEQFF
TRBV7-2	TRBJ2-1	CASSFKAGGYNEQFF
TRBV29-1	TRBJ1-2	CSVEGWAAGYTF
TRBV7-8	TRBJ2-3	CASSLALTNTDTQYF
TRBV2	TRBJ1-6	CASQGDFSYNSPLHF
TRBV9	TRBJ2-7	CASSRGQQSYEQYF
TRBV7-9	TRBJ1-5	CASSSDRGNQPQHF
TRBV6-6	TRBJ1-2	CASSYSGQKNHYGYTF
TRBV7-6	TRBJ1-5	CASSSGLGSSRDQPQHF
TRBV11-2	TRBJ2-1	CASSLTGGSKPSSYNEQFF
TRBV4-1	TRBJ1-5	CASSYQVGSNQPQHF
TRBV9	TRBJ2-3	CASSPRTDGGGTQYF
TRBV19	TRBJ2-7	CASSISLSGGSYEQYF
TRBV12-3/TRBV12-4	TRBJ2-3	CASSLLADTQYF
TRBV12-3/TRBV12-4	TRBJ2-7	CASRTSGFYEQYF
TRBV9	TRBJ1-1	CASSVGVKGTEAFF
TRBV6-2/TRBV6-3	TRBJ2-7	CASSYGGTGSYEQYF
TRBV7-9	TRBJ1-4	CASSLINQGEKLFF
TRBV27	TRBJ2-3	CASSWTGLGGSDTQYF
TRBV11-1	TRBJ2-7	CASSLEGVGSYEQYF
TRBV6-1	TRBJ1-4	CASSEQGTEKLFF
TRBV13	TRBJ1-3	CASSHTSSGNTIYF
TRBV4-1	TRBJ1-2	CASSQPRDRGLGYTF
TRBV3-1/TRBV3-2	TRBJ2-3	CASSQEGGFSTDTQYF
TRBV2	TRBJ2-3	CASTSASGGSGTQYF
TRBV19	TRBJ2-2	CASSIDLSRGQVTGELFF
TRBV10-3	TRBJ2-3	CAIKGGLTSDTQYF
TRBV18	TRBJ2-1	CASSPFQRGTNNEQFF
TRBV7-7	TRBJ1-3	CARGGGTISGNTIYF
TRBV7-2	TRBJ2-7	CASSPLAAGGREQYF
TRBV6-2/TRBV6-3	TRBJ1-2	CASSYSKTALYGYTF
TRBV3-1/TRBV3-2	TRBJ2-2	CASSRFLGQGGGELFF
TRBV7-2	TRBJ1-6	CASTQGASNSPLHF